The 27 T cell receptor beta chains below all came from one sample that was sequenced in a study of CD8+CD57+ T cells in acquired aplastic anemia. Profiles of TCR beta VDJ and CDR3 were generated from a genomic DNA template. TCRdb used MiXCR to reprocess the reads, holding one entry per CDR3 protein. The sample holds 150,000 to 200,000 distinct CDR3 sequences; around 50% are singletons and the top ten take over 10%. Patients selected for sequencing had displayed CD8+CD57+ cell expansion by flow cytometry. What was sequenced was sorted CD4+, CD8+, or CD8+CD57+ T cells (not recorded which) from PBMCs. These receptors all stem from a human donor with aplastic anemia.

The rearrangement joins TRBV20-1 to TRBJ2-3; D is unclear. Per germline, CDR1 DFQATT and CDR2 SNEGSKA (reference sequence). The CDR3 totals 10 residues. Trimming pared 6 bases from V and 7 bases from J, leaving 8 bases between. This CDR3 is CSARSYTQYF. CDR3 sequence (DNA): TGCAGTGCCCGATCGTATACGCAGTATTTT.

Many counts were recorded for this clonotype. The gene calls are TRBV5-1 and TRBJ2-2, with unresolved D. V was pared by 7 bases and J by 2 bases, with 15 bases between. The CDR3 is made up of 15 amino acids. Germline V gene lookup returns CDR1 SGHRS and CDR2 YFSETQ. CDR3 residues: CASARDGSNTGELFF. For the CDR3, the DNA is TGCGCCAGCGCACGAGACGGATCAAACACCGGGGAGCTGTTTTTT.

This clonotype was counted many times. The chain uses TRBV7-9 and TRBJ2-3; D call uncertain. V shed 6 bases and J shed 1 base, with 5 bases lying between them. CDR3 length: 12 residues. Germline V CDR1 and CDR2: SEHNR, FQNEAQ (reference sequence). Written as DNA, the CDR3 is TGTGCCAGCAGTTTTGGCACAGATACGCAGTATTTT. Encoded protein: CASSFGTDTQYF.

This clonotype was recorded many times. The chain couples TRBV29-1 to TRBJ2-7, with TRBD1 matching 10 bases. V lost 6 bases and J lost 3; bases outside the gene matches: 8. From germline, CDR1 is SQVTM and CDR2 ANQGSEA. This CDR3 is 14 amino acids long. The CDR3 spells CSVDPGQGNYEQYF. CDR3 bases: TGCAGCGTCGACCCGGGACAGGGGAACTACGAGCAGTACTTC.

This clonotype was recorded many times. The CDR3 nucleotides read TGTGCCAGCAGCTTAGAGGGGGGTTCGCAAGGCTACACCTTC. Protein: CASSLEGGSQGYTF. The chain uses TRBV7-9 and TRBJ1-2, with a weak D call TRBD1 (6 bases). V dropped 1 base and J dropped 8 bases, with 14 bases sitting between them. The CDR3 extends over 14 amino acids. Germline V gene sequence: CDR1 SEHNR, CDR2 FQNEAQ (reference sequence).

In its sample, this clonotype was seen many times. V gene TRBV6-1 combines with J gene TRBJ2-7; maybe TRBD2 (5 bases). There are 14 residues in the CDR3. Trimming took 6 bases from V and 0 from J, leaving 12 bases between them. Germline loops: CDR1 MNHNS, CDR2 SASEGT. CDR3 residues: CASRREGASYEQYF. The CDR3 DNA is TGTGCCAGCAGGCGAGAGGGAGCCTCCTACGAGCAGTACTTC.

The chain is built from TRBV7-2 and TRBJ2-5; the match to TRBD2 covers 7 bases. From germline, CDR1 is SGHTA and CDR2 FQGNSA. The CDR3 loop spans 16 amino acids. Trimming took 5 bases from V and 1 from J; bases not matched to a gene: 10. The CDR3 bases are TGTGCCAGCAGCCAAGGTAGAGCGGGGACCCAAGAGACCCAGTACTTC. It is translated as CASSQGRAGTQETQYF. The full variable domain, in which reference TRBV7-2 and TRBJ2-5 provide the parts outside the CDR3, is GAGVSQSPSNKVTEKGKDVELRCDPISGHTALYWYRQSLGQGLEFLIYFQGNSAPDKSGLPSDRFSAERTGGSVSTLTIQRTQQEDSAVYLCASSQGRAGTQETQYFGPGTRLLVL.

The chain recombines TRBV24-1 with TRBJ2-3, with D unclear. The CDR3 spans 12 residues. Germline-derived CDR1 and CDR2 are KGHDR and SFDVKD. Trimming left V 5 bases short and J 2 bases short, with 4 bases between. This chain's CDR3 is CATSGVTDTQYF. In nucleotides, the CDR3 is TGTGCCACCAGTGGGGTCACAGATACGCAGTATTTT.

The J gene is TRBJ2-7, the V gene TRBV7-2, with unresolved D. Germline V CDR1 and CDR2: SGHTA, FQGNSA. This CDR3 is built from 15 residues. V lost 0 bases to trimming and J lost 2 bases, with 11 bases between them. The CDR3 DNA reads TGTGCCAGCAGCTTAGCGCCGGATAGTCCCTACGAGCAGTACTTC. This codes for CASSLAPDSPYEQYF. The complete variable domain, with remaining parts taken from reference TRBV7-2 and TRBJ2-7, reads GAGVSQSPSNKVTEKGKDVELRCDPISGHTALYWYRQSLGQGLEFLIYFQGNSAPDKSGLPSDRFSAERTGGSVSTLTIQRTQQEDSAVYLCASSLAPDSPYEQYFGPGTRLTVT.

This clonotype appeared many times. The chain uses TRBV7-2 and TRBJ2-2, with 7 bases that match TRBD2. J gave up 3 bases and V 7 bases, and 8 bases lay outside the gene matches. CDR3 size: 15 residues. Germline CDR1 reads SGHTA; CDR2 reads FQGNSA. This CDR3 is CASIELATHTGELFF. CDR3 DNA: TGTGCCAGCATCGAACTAGCGACACACACCGGGGAGCTGTTTTTT.

V usage is TRBV10-2 and J usage is TRBJ2-7; TRBD2 matches at 14 bases. Germline CDR1 reads WSHSY; CDR2 reads SAAADI. Trimming took 10 bases from V and 5 from J; bases not matched to a gene: 13. The CDR3 contains 16 residues. The CDR3 nucleotides are TGCGCCACCTACGGGACTAGCGGGAGAATGGCCGACGAGCAGTACTTC. Protein sequence: CATYGTSGRMADEQYF.

The sample holds many counts of this clonotype. The V gene is TRBV24-1, the J gene TRBJ1-2; D is ambiguous. The V end lost 4 bases, the J end lost 4 bases, and 3 bases lay between the germline ends. Per the germline V gene, CDR1 is KGHDR and CDR2 is SFDVKD. The CDR3 has 11 amino acids. The CDR3: CATSDGYGYTF. In DNA form, the CDR3 reads TGTGCCACCAGTGACGGCTATGGCTACACCTTC.

The table lists this clonotype with a few counts. The chain links TRBV9 to TRBJ2-3; D gene unclear. Germline V gene lookup returns CDR1 SGDLS and CDR2 YYNGEE. V lost 0 bases, J lost 4 bases, and 9 bases lay in between. CDR3 length: 14 amino acids. The CDR3 DNA follows: TGTGCCAGCAGCGTAGGGACCAGATCAGATACGCAGTATTTT. Amino acids: CASSVGTRSDTQYF.

This clonotype was observed a handful of times. The chain joins TRBV29-1 to TRBJ1-2; TRBD1 is a possible D gene (6 bases). The CDR3 contains 12 residues. V lost 0 bases and J 7 bases, leaving 9 bases between the germline ends. Germline V gene lookup returns CDR1 SQVTM and CDR2 ANQGSEA. This CDR3 reads CSVEEGAGGYTF. CDR3 DNA sequence: TGCAGCGTTGAAGAGGGGGCGGGTGGCTACACCTTC. The full variable domain, with the rest looked up from reference TRBV29-1 and TRBJ1-2, is SAVISQKPSRDICQRGTSLTIQCQVDSQVTMMFWYRQQPGQSLTLIATANQGSEATYESGFVIDKFPISRPNLTFSTLTVSNMSPEDSSIYLCSVEEGAGGYTFGSGTRLTVV.

V is TRBV19 and J is TRBJ1-5; no reliable D call. The CDR3 length is 15 residues. Deletions cut 2 bases from V and 1 base from J, with 9 bases between. The germline CDR1 and CDR2 sequences are LNHDA and SQIVND (reference sequence). The CDR3, as DNA: TGTGCCAGTAGTATAATATCAGGAAGCAATCAGCCCCAGCATTTT. Translated: CASSIISGSNQPQHF.

The J gene is TRBJ2-7, the V gene TRBV20-1; D not certain. V was cut by 0 bases and J by 4 bases, with 7 bases left in between. CDR3 length: 12 amino acids. Germline V gene data show CDR1 as DFQATT and CDR2 as SNEGSKA (reference sequence). Here the CDR3 reads CSARDIGYEQYF. The CDR3 coding sequence is TGCAGTGCTAGAGATATCGGGTACGAGCAGTACTTC.

V usage is TRBV24-1 and J usage is TRBJ2-7; tentative D call: TRBD2 (5 bases). Deletions cut 4 bases from V and 3 bases from J, with 15 bases between. The CDR3 length is 15 residues. Per germline, CDR1 KGHDR and CDR2 SFDVKD. DNA for the CDR3: TGTGCCACCAGTGACCCCAGGACTGCCGGCTACGAGCAGTACTTC. It codes for CATSDPRTAGYEQYF.

This rearrangement joins TRBV20-1 to TRBJ2-1; D perhaps matches TRBD2 (6 bases). Between the trimmed V and J ends, which lost 0 bases and 7 bases, there was a span of 19 bases. Germline lookup yields CDR1 DFQATT and CDR2 SNEGSKA (reference sequence). The CDR3 is made up of 16 amino acids. CDR3 DNA sequence: TGCAGTGCTAGAGATAGGGACTTTGGGCCTTGGAATGAGCAGTTCTTC. Translating gives CSARDRDFGPWNEQFF.

This chain links TRBV20-1 with TRBJ1-2; D unclear. Trimming stripped 8 bases from V and 5 bases from J, with 12 bases between. The length of the CDR3 is 11 residues. Germline V lookup: CDR1 DFQATT, CDR2 SNEGSKA (reference sequence). The CDR3 is CSSTREYGYTF. For the CDR3, the DNA is TGCAGTTCCACGAGGGAATATGGCTACACCTTC.

This sequence joins TRBV12-5 and TRBJ2-3, with TRBD2 matching over 9 bases. Trimming at V came to 5 bases and at J to 2 bases, leaving 5 bases not matched to a gene. This CDR3 spans 15 amino acids. The germline V gene encodes CDR1 LGHNT and CDR2 FRNRAP. The CDR3 protein is CASGRGLAPTDTQYF. The CDR3 DNA reads as TGTGCTAGTGGTAGGGGACTAGCCCCCACAGATACGCAGTATTTT. Filled out from reference TRBV12-5 and TRBJ2-3, the complete variable domain reads DARVTQTPRHKVTEMGQEVTMRCQPILGHNTVFWYRQTMMQGLELLAYFRNRAPLDDSGMPKDRFSAEMPDATLATLKIQPSEPRDSAVYFCASGRGLAPTDTQYFGPGTRLTVL.

This clonotype came up many times. The chain employs TRBV10-3 and TRBJ1-4; D is unclear. From germline, CDR1 is ENHRY and CDR2 SYGVKD. CDR3 size: 13 residues. V lost 0 bases and J 8 bases, leaving 7 bases between the germline ends. CDR3 coding DNA: TGTGCCATCAGTGAGTCTGTTAAAGAAAAACTGTTTTTT. Translation gives CAISESVKEKLFF.

CDR3 in DNA: TGTGCTAGTGTCTTCGGGGACAGGAGGTCCCGGGGGGAGCTGTTTTTT. Translation gives CASVFGDRRSRGELFF. This chain links TRBV12-5 with TRBJ2-2, with TRBD1 identical over 8 bases. The CDR3 has 16 residues. Trimming removed 7 bases from V and 8 bases from J; junction bases left unmatched: 15. Germline CDR1 is LGHNT and CDR2 is FRNRAP.

This chain joins TRBV5-1 and TRBJ1-1; 7 nucleotides line up with TRBD1. From germline, CDR1 is SGHRS and CDR2 YFSETQ. The CDR3 extends over 18 amino acids. J was trimmed by 4 bases and V by 2 bases; bases with no gene match: 17. CDR3 nucleotides: TGCGCCAGCAGCTTATCACCTCGGGACAGACTTTTGAGCACTGAAGCTTTCTTT. It translates to CASSLSPRDRLLSTEAFF.

This clonotype occurred a few times. This chain joins TRBV12-3 or TRBV12-4 and TRBJ1-3; 7 bases agree with TRBD1. There are 16 residues in the CDR3. The J segment lost 1 base and the V segment lost 9 bases, leaving 12 bases of the junction unmatched. The CDR3 loop reads CASREQGFSSGNTIYF. In DNA, the CDR3 is TGTGCCAGTAGGGAACAGGGGTTCAGTTCTGGAAACACCATATATTTT.

In its sample, this clonotype was seen many times. The chain employs TRBV7-3 and TRBJ2-3; D may be TRBD1 or TRBD2 (5 bases each). The CDR3 totals 14 residues. The germline V gene encodes CDR1 SGHTA and CDR2 FQGTGA. V was shortened by 1 base and J by 6 bases, with 11 bases between the two germline ends. CDR3 amino acids: CASSLNLGADTQYF. The CDR3 nucleotides are TGTGCCAGCAGCTTAAACCTCGGGGCGGATACGCAGTATTTT.

This chain connects TRBV9 to TRBJ2-5; possibly TRBD1 or TRBD2 for D (5 bases each). The ends were cut back, 4 bases at V and 4 bases at J, with 14 bases in the middle. Germline-derived CDR1 and CDR2 are SGDLS and YYNGEE. This CDR3 region has 14 residues. The CDR3 region is CASSPRDEPETQYF. The DNA of the CDR3 is TGTGCCAGCAGCCCCCGGGACGAGCCAGAGACCCAGTACTTC.

This clonotype was recorded many times. The chain is built from TRBV12-3 or TRBV12-4 and TRBJ2-7, with TRBD1 matching over 9 bases. J lost 4 bases, V lost 6 bases, and 4 bases had no gene match. CDR3 length: 13 residues. The DNA for the CDR3 is TGTGCCAGCAGGGAGGGACAGGGTTACGAGCAGTACTTC. Encoded protein: CASREGQGYEQYF.